The T cell receptor beta chain described here comes from a study of regulatory T cells in long-lasting Graves disease. Study-level background: For under 3 months, newly diagnosed Graves' patients had been taking antithyroid drugs.

This clonotype was seen ten or more times. iRepertoire HTBI primers and Arm-PCR of CDR3 regions built TCR beta libraries. A single record per CDR3 protein comes from TCRdb applying MiXCR to the multiplex PCR reads. Here the sample spans 300,000 to 400,000 distinct CDR3 sequences, about a sixth being singletons. Time point described: newly diagnosed GD, antithyroid drugs for less than 3 months. With RNA extracted from PBMCs as input, the TCR library was made. Investigators report Graves' disease was diagnosed under American Thyroid Association guidelines. The CDR3 covers 14 residues. V lost 2 bases and J 4 bases, leaving 11 bases between the germline ends. Germline V gene data show CDR1 as LNHNV and CDR2 as YYDKDF (reference sequence).

The sample in question was peripheral blood mononuclear cells (PBMCs), obtained at new diagnosis, from a patient treated with antithyroid drugs. This chain links TRBV15 with TRBJ2-5; D is unresolved. This TCR derives from a female donor with Graves disease. CDR3 sequence: CATSRPSSGETQYF. As DNA, the CDR3 is TGTGCCACCAGCAGACCCTCGTCGGGAGAGACCCAGTACTTC.